Listed here are 7 T cell receptor beta chains from one sample, sequenced in a study of identical twins. TCRdb recomputed calls from the 5' RACE reads with MiXCR, one row per CDR3 protein. This sample has about 210,000 distinct CDR3 sequences, with around 9.6% found just once. Sequencing was performed on memory (CD45RO+) T cells sorted from blood. The source of these receptors is a woman aged 18-29 years in good health.

The chain combines TRBV6-6 with TRBJ2-7, with TRBD1 matching 8 bases. V gave up 6 bases and J gave up 6 bases; unmatched junction bases: 7. Germline CDR1 and CDR2: MNHNY and SVGAGI (reference sequence). This CDR3 comprises 13 residues. The CDR3 is CASRPDRVGEQYF. In DNA form, the CDR3 reads TGTGCCAGCAGGCCGGACAGGGTCGGCGAGCAGTACTTC.

This clonotype was picked up a small number of times. This chain uses TRBV20-1 with TRBJ1-2; 10 bases match TRBD1. Losses at the gene ends were 0 bases for V and 8 bases for J; bases not matched to a gene: 15. The germline V gene encodes CDR1 DFQATT and CDR2 SNEGSKA (reference sequence). This CDR3 comprises 17 residues. CDR3 sequence reads: CSARDRSGTGVSTGYTF. The CDR3 region has the DNA TGCAGTGCTAGAGATCGATCCGGGACAGGGGTATCAACCGGCTACACCTTC.

Only a few counts were recorded for this clonotype. The chain has TRBV20-1 and TRBJ1-1, with a possible D match to TRBD1 (6 bases). Per germline, CDR1 DFQATT and CDR2 SNEGSKA (reference sequence). There are 14 residues in the CDR3. The ends were cut back, 3 bases at V and 4 bases at J, with 15 bases in the middle. CDR3 bases: TGCAGTGCTAGCCAGGGGATGGGCGGCACTGAAGCTTTCTTT. Amino acids: CSASQGMGGTEAFF.

This clonotype turned up a few times. The chain uses TRBV6-6 and TRBJ2-1; 7 bases map to TRBD1. The CDR3 runs 13 residues. The germline V gene encodes CDR1 MNHNY and CDR2 SVGAGI (reference sequence). The J segment lost 3 bases and the V segment lost 7 bases, leaving 3 bases of the junction unmatched. CDR3 protein: CASMDRNYNEQFF. The CDR3 coding sequence is TGTGCCAGCATGGACAGGAACTACAATGAGCAGTTCTTC.

This clonotype has more than one count but fewer than ten. CDR3 loop: CASGLAGVRTDTQYF. The DNA for the CDR3 is TGTGCCAGCGGGCTAGCGGGAGTTCGGACAGATACGCAGTATTTT. The J gene is TRBJ2-3, the V gene TRBV2; 10 nucleotides line up with TRBD2. CDR3 length: 15 residues. With V trimmed by 8 bases and J by 3 bases, 8 bases remained unmatched. Germline assignment: CDR1 SNHLY and CDR2 FYNNEI. Complete variable domain (other parts from reference TRBV2 and TRBJ2-3): EPEVTQTPSHQVTQMGQEVILRCVPISNHLYFYWYRQILGQKVEFLVSFYNNEISEKSEIFDDQFSVERPDGSNFTLKIRSTKLEDSAMYFCASGLAGVRTDTQYFGPGTRLTVL.

The sample holds a few counts of this clonotype. This sequence joins TRBV6-1 and TRBJ2-7; 9 bases fit TRBD2. The CDR3 contains 17 residues. Trimming at V came to 3 bases and at J to 2 bases, leaving 11 bases not matched to a gene. Germline V lookup: CDR1 MNHNS, CDR2 SASEGT. CDR3: CASSDPLPAGGPYEQYF. The DNA of the CDR3 is TGTGCCAGCAGTGATCCTCTCCCAGCGGGGGGACCCTACGAGCAGTACTTC.

The chain employs TRBV5-1 and TRBJ2-2, with TRBD1 identical over 7 bases. CDR1 SGHRS and CDR2 YFSETQ come from the germline V gene. Trimming cost V 4 bases and J 2 bases; bases outside gene matches: 11. This CDR3 is built from 17 residues. The CDR3 bases are TGCGCCAGCAGCCTAATACTCGGGACAGCCAACACCGGGGAGCTGTTTTTT. It yields the protein CASSLILGTANTGELFF.